What follows describes a single T cell receptor (beta chain). The junction shows a germline mismatch at one end, possibly a read error. The template was RNA from unsorted bulk tissue. Distant lung tissue was collected more than 3 cm away from the tumor edge. Donors were chemotherapy-naive, newly diagnosed lung cancer surgical patients in China, August–late 2014. Germline lookup yields CDR1 MNHEY and CDR2 SVGAGI. The CDR3 extends over 15 amino acids. The record originates from a study of tumor and adjacent non-tumor tissue in lung cancer. The library came from three nested PCR rounds adapted from ARM-PCR protocols. TCRdb called the multiplex PCR reads again in MiXCR, with one record for every CDR3 protein. This table has 90,000 to 100,000 distinct CDR3 sequences, approximately 80% appearing once.

V and J are TRBV6-5 and TRBJ1-2; perhaps TRBD1 as D (6 bases). The clonotype comes from a man in his 60s with small cell lung cancer. The sequencing input was distant non-tumor lung tissue. The CDR3 is CASGYSGRGAYGYTF. CDR3 in DNA: TGTGCCAGCGGTTACTCGGGGAGGGGGGCCTATGGATACACCTTC.